A single sample is the source of the 3 T cell receptor beta chains below, sequenced in a study of tumour-infiltrating T cells in Burkitt lymphoma. TCRdb's copy holds only in-frame clones and misses some; the assay was immunoSEQ multiplex PCR. The repertoire holds 1,200 to 1,500 clones, under 15% seen once, with 15% to 20% in the top ten. Sequencing used tumor tissue. The receptors shown here come from a human donor with Burkitt lymphoma.

This clone was found a few times. The chain joins TRBV2 to TRBJ2-7; a possible D gene is TRBD2 (7 bases). Germline V lookup: CDR1 SNHLY, CDR2 FYNNEI. V was shortened by 7 bases and J by 4 bases, with 17 bases between the two germline ends. The CDR3 consists of 14 residues. CDR3 nucleotides: TGTGCCAGCACCGCTGGCGGGGGCCAGTACGAGCAGTACGTC. Translating gives CASTAGGGQYEQYV.

This clone has a handful of counts. The V gene is TRBV6-1, the J gene TRBJ2-1; perhaps TRBD2 as D (5 bases). This CDR3 is 12 amino acids long. From germline, CDR1 is MNHNS and CDR2 SASEGT. Trimming shortened V by 6 bases and J by 7 bases, and 10 bases separated the two germline ends. The chain's CDR3 is CASSITRNEQFF. The CDR3 region has the DNA TGTGCCAGCAGCATCACTAGGAATGAGCAGTTCTTC.

The chain couples TRBV28 to TRBJ1-3; maybe TRBD1 (5 bases). Trimming took off 6 bases at V and 1 base at J, with 19 bases between the two ends. In germline, CDR1 is MDHEN, CDR2 SYDVKM. The CDR3 is 17 residues long. CDR3 nucleotide sequence: TGTGCCAGCAGGTCCCCAGGGAACGGAGGATCTGGAAACACCATATATTTT. This sequence encodes CASRSPGNGGSGNTIYF.